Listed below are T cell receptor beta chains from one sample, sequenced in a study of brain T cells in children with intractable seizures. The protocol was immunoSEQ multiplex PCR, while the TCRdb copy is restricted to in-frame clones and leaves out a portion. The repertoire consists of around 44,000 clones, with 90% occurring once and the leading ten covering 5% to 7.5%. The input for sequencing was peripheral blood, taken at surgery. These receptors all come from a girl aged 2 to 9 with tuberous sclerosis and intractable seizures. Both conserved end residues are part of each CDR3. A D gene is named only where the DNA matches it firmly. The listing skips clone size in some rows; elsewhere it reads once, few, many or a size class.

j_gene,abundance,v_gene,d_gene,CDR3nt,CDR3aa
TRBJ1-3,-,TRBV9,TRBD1,TGTGCCAGCAGCGACCGACAGGGAGGTTTGGAAGGAAACACCATATATTTT,CASSDRQGGLEGNTIYF
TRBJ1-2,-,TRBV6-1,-,TGTGCCAGCAGTGAAGACGGTAACTATGGCTACACCTTC,CASSEDGNYGYTF
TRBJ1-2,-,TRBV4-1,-,TGCGCCAGCAGCCAAGATCACGGGAACTATGGCTACACCTTC,CASSQDHGNYGYTF
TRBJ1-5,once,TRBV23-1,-,TGCGCCAGCAGTCACGGGTATAGCAATCAGCCCCAGCATTTT,CASSHGYSNQPQHF
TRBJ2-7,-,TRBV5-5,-,TGTGCCAGCAGCTGGACTACCTACGAGCAGTACTTC,CASSWTTYEQYF
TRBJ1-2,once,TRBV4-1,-,TGCGCCAGCAGCCAAGATCCAACGGGAGGCTACACCTTC,CASSQDPTGGYTF
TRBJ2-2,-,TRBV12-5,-,TGTGCCCCTTCGGCGACAGTGATCACCGGGGAGCTGTTTTTT,CAPSATVITGELFF
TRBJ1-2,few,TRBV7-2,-,TGTGCCAGCAGCTTAGCCCTACGGGGCTACACCTTC,CASSLALRGYTF
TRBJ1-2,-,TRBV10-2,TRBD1,TGCGCCAGCAGTGTGACAGGGAGGGTTAACTATGGCTACACCTTC,CASSVTGRVNYGYTF
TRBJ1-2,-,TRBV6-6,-,TGTGCCAGCAGTTACAACAGATTCTATGGCTACACCTTC,CASSYNRFYGYTF